Following are 9 T cell receptor beta chains from one sample sequenced in a study of OX40 agonist ivuxolimab in advanced cancers. Assay used: immunoSEQ multiplex PCR; TCRdb lists only in-frame clones, some missing. Of about 74,000 clones detected, around 89% appear once; the ten largest clones hold approximately 1%. Sample: CD4+ or CD8+ T cells sorted from blood, taken in a trial of the OX40 agonist ivuxolimab. The receptor set was obtained from an adult with an advanced solid tumor such as melanoma, head and neck, liver or kidney cancer.

V is TRBV2 and J is TRBJ1-4; tentatively, D is TRBD1 (5 bases). Trimming pared 6 bases from V and 0 bases from J, leaving 17 bases between. The CDR3 sequence is 17 residues long. Germline lookup yields CDR1 SNHLY and CDR2 FYNNEI. CDR3 residues: CASSPDQGYATNEKLFF. The CDR3 bases are TGTGCCAGCAGCCCGGACCAGGGATATGCAACTAATGAAAAACTGTTTTTT.

V gene TRBV27 combines with J gene TRBJ2-1; 13 nucleotides match TRBD2. Germline V gene data show CDR1 as MNHEY and CDR2 as SMNVEV (reference sequence). The V gene end was trimmed by 5 bases and the J gene end by 3 bases; junction bases not matched to a gene: 7. The length of the CDR3 is 17 residues. The CDR3 DNA reads as TGTGCCAGCAGTCTCACTAGCGGGAGGGCCGTCTACAATGAGCAGTTCTTC. It specifies CASSLTSGRAVYNEQFF.

The chain has TRBV27 and TRBJ2-2; 14 bases agree with TRBD2. CDR1 MNHEY and CDR2 SMNVEV come from the germline V gene (reference sequence). The CDR3 loop spans 18 amino acids. The V gene end was trimmed by 4 bases and the J gene end by 7 bases; junction bases not matched to a gene: 11. The CDR3 reads CASSSPTSGRAGGGELFF. Here the CDR3 DNA reads TGTGCCAGCAGTTCCCCGACTAGCGGGAGGGCCGGGGGCGGGGAGCTGTTTTTT.

The chain employs TRBV7-6 and TRBJ2-5, with D possibly TRBD2 on 6 matching bases. CDR1 is SGHVS, CDR2 FNYEAQ, per germline. The ends were cut back, 3 bases at V and 5 bases at J, with 19 bases in the middle. The CDR3 contains 16 residues. The CDR3 nucleotides read TGTGCCAGCAGCTTTAACCGGGACTCACCCCCGGAGACCCAGTACTTC. Translation gives CASSFNRDSPPETQYF.

The V call is TRBV5-4, the J call TRBJ2-4, with 8 bases lining up with TRBD2. In germline, CDR1 is SGHNT, CDR2 YYREEE (reference sequence). This CDR3 contains 16 residues. Germline trimming cut 2 bases from V and 1 base from J; bases unmatched to any gene: 5. The CDR3 DNA reads as TGTGCCAGCAGCTTACCTAGCGGGTCTGCCAAAAACATTCAGTACTTC. This sequence encodes CASSLPSGSAKNIQYF. Drawing the rest from reference TRBV5-4 and TRBJ2-4, the complete variable domain is ETGVTQSPTHLIKTRGQQVTLRCSSQSGHNTVSWYQQALGQGPQFIFQYYREEENGRGNFPPRFSGLQFPNYSSELNVNALELDDSALYLCASSLPSGSAKNIQYFGAGTRLSVL.

The rearrangement joins TRBV7-6 to TRBJ1-5; D is unresolved. CDR1 is SGHVS and CDR2 is FNYEAQ in the germline V gene. V gave up 1 base and J gave up 6 bases, with 4 bases separating them. The CDR3 has 12 residues. CDR3 nucleotides: TGTGCCAGCAGCTTAGTAGGTCAGCCCCAGCATTTT. It codes for CASSLVGQPQHF.

This clone ranks as medium-sized. This chain links TRBV29-1 with TRBJ1-2, with 7 bases lining up with TRBD1. The CDR3 runs to 15 residues. J lost 2 bases, V lost 5 bases, and 11 bases had no gene match. From germline, CDR1 is SQVTM and CDR2 ANQGSEA. The CDR3 spells CSVPRQGPLNYGYTF. CDR3 bases: TGCAGCGTTCCGAGACAGGGCCCATTGAACTATGGCTACACCTTC. Combining the CDR3 with reference TRBV29-1 and TRBJ1-2 gives the whole variable domain SAVISQKPSRDICQRGTSLTIQCQVDSQVTMMFWYRQQPGQSLTLIATANQGSEATYESGFVIDKFPISRPNLTFSTLTVSNMSPEDSSIYLCSVPRQGPLNYGYTFGSGTRLTVV.

The chain joins TRBV10-3 to TRBJ1-1, with 9 bases matching TRBD1. Trimming cost V 4 bases and J 4 bases; bases outside gene matches: 1. Germline lookup yields CDR1 ENHRY and CDR2 SYGVKD. The CDR3 extends over 13 amino acids. The CDR3 sequence is CAISATGGTEAFF. CDR3 DNA sequence: TGTGCCATCAGTGCGACAGGGGGCACTGAAGCTTTCTTT.

The chain links TRBV5-6 to TRBJ2-5; weak D call: TRBD1 (6 bases). V was shortened by 4 bases and J by 4 bases, with 11 bases between the two germline ends. Per germline, CDR1 SGHDT and CDR2 YYEEEE. This CDR3 is built from 13 residues. CDR3 coding DNA: TGTGCCAGCAGCCTAGGGGGTCCAGAGACCCAGTACTTC. This encodes CASSLGGPETQYF.